A single sample is the source of the 20 T cell receptor beta chains below, sequenced in a study of CD8 T cells in ankylosing spondylitis (dated by TCRdb to about 2017). The library was built by means of 5' RACE. The sequencer listed for this sample is Illumina HiSeq 2500. TCRdb ran its own pipeline on the public reads, namely fastp trimming at Q25 and MiXCR clone calling, and kept in-frame beta chains. Each CDR3 protein appears once, grouped with its most common genes and DNA. The sample table holds some 130,000 distinct CDR3 sequences, of which more than 5.5% were seen once. The ten largest clones take up over 10% of the sample. Input material: blood, either unsorted or a sorted T cell fraction (not recorded which). Receptor source: a female donor with ankylosing spondylitis or in good health (not recorded which).

This clonotype was counted a few times. The chain carries TRBV3-1 and TRBJ2-7; possibly TRBD1 for D (5 bases). The CDR3 totals 16 residues. CDR1 and CDR2 from the germline V gene are LGHDT and YNNKEL (reference sequence). Between the trimmed V and J ends, which lost 2 bases and 2 bases, there was a span of 16 bases. CDR3 protein: CASSQQGHFDPYEQYF. CDR3 in DNA: TGTGCCAGCAGCCAACAAGGACACTTCGACCCCTACGAGCAGTACTTC.

V usage is TRBV5-1 and J usage is TRBJ1-2; TRBD1 is a possible D gene (5 bases). This CDR3 spans 14 amino acids. CDR1 SGHRS and CDR2 YFSETQ come from the germline V gene. Trimming removed 4 bases at V and 4 bases at J, with 14 bases between. CDR3 bases: TGCGCCAGCAGCGGTGGACATCCATCCTATGGCTACACCTTC. Translation: CASSGGHPSYGYTF.

Many counts were recorded for this clonotype. The V gene is TRBV6-2 or TRBV6-3, the J gene TRBJ2-3; 10 bases align to TRBD2. V shed 7 bases, J shed 5 bases, and the junction held 6 bases outside the gene matches. The CDR3 extends over 14 amino acids. CDR1 and CDR2 from the germline V gene are MNHEY and SVGEGT. CDR3 region: CASTRAGGEDTQYF. Here the CDR3 DNA reads TGTGCCAGCACCAGAGCGGGGGGGGAAGATACGCAGTATTTT.

V gene TRBV12-3 or TRBV12-4 combines with J gene TRBJ1-2; D is unclear. The CDR3 is 14 amino acids. V was clipped by 3 bases and J by 3 bases, with 11 bases between them. CDR3 DNA sequence: TGTGCCAGCAGTTTGGGCGGCAACTACTATGGCTACACCTTC. Protein: CASSLGGNYYGYTF.

This clonotype was recorded at least ten times. The genes are TRBV10-3 and TRBJ2-7; no definite D call. This CDR3 contains 13 residues. The germline gives CDR1 ENHRY, CDR2 SYGVKD. Deletions cut 4 bases from V and 3 bases from J, with 10 bases between. CDR3 loop: CAISVSTLYEQYF. DNA of the CDR3: TGTGCCATCAGTGTTAGTACCCTCTACGAGCAGTACTTC.

V is TRBV10-3 and J is TRBJ2-3; tentatively, D is TRBD2 (5 bases). The ends were cut back, 5 bases at V and 0 bases at J, with 12 bases in the middle. The CDR3 is made up of 15 amino acids. CDR1 ENHRY and CDR2 SYGVKD come from the germline V gene. Here the CDR3 reads CAISSDFASTDTQYF. Written as DNA, the CDR3 is TGTGCCATCAGTTCGGACTTCGCTAGCACAGATACGCAGTATTTT.

This clonotype appeared many times. This chain joins TRBV4-1 and TRBJ1-2; possibly TRBD1 for D (6 bases). CDR1 MGHRA and CDR2 YSYEKL come from the germline V gene. Trimming cost V 4 bases and J 3 bases, with 12 bases left between them. The CDR3 spans 14 residues. The CDR3 DNA is TGCGCCAGCAGCCCTGGGGAGGGGGACTATGGCTACACCTTC. Protein sequence: CASSPGEGDYGYTF.

This clonotype was counted many times. The rearrangement joins TRBV5-1 to TRBJ1-1; maybe TRBD1 (6 bases). The CDR3 is 15 amino acids. CDR1 is SGHRS, CDR2 YFSETQ, per germline. The V and J ends lost 3 bases and 7 bases respectively, with 19 bases between them. CDR3 protein: CASSSNFGGGSEAFF. The CDR3 DNA is TGCGCCAGCAGCTCGAACTTTGGGGGGGGCAGTGAAGCTTTCTTT.

This clonotype was found many times. The J gene is TRBJ1-2, the V gene TRBV4-2, with TRBD1 matching over 7 bases. Trimming removed 0 bases from V and 8 bases from J; junction bases left unmatched: 9. The germline CDR1 and CDR2 sequences are LGHNA and YNFKEQ. The CDR3 spans 15 residues. The CDR3 reads CASSQERGQGEGYTF. CDR3 nucleotides: TGTGCCAGCAGCCAAGAAAGGGGGCAGGGGGAAGGCTACACCTTC.

This clonotype was counted many times. The chain employs TRBV12-3 or TRBV12-4 and TRBJ2-3; the match to TRBD2 covers 7 bases. CDR3 length: 14 amino acids. The trim removed 7 bases at V and 1 base at J, leaving 5 bases unmatched. The CDR3 loop reads CASTRLAGTDTQYF. DNA of the CDR3: TGTGCCAGCACACGACTAGCTGGCACAGATACGCAGTATTTT.

This clonotype was detected many times. The chain recombines TRBV9 with TRBJ2-3; 9 bases align to TRBD2. CDR3 length: 17 residues. Trimming at V came to 6 bases and at J to 5 bases, leaving 16 bases not matched to a gene. Germline lookup yields CDR1 SGDLS and CDR2 YYNGEE. CDR3 in DNA: TGTGCCAGCAACAAACTCGCGGGGGGGTTCGTGGGAGATACGCAGTATTTT. This codes for CASNKLAGGFVGDTQYF.

This clonotype turned up a few times. V and J are TRBV7-2 and TRBJ2-1; TRBD2 is a possible D gene (6 bases). The germline V gene has CDR1 SGHTA and CDR2 FQGNSA. The CDR3 sequence is 13 residues long. CDR3 nucleotides: TGTGCTTCGGGGCTAGCGATGCGCAATGAGCAGTTCTTC. As protein: CASGLAMRNEQFF.

The sample holds many counts of this clonotype. This sequence joins TRBV9 and TRBJ1-2, with 7 bases matching TRBD1. Per germline, CDR1 SGDLS and CDR2 YYNGEE. The CDR3 totals 13 residues. J lost 5 bases, V lost 2 bases, and 3 bases had no gene match. The CDR3 coding sequence is TGTGCCAGCAGCGTCGACAGGGCTTATGGCTACACCTTC. Protein product: CASSVDRAYGYTF.

This clonotype was counted many times. The chain has TRBV4-2 and TRBJ2-7; TRBD1 is a possible D gene (6 bases). This CDR3 spans 16 amino acids. The V and J ends lost 4 bases and 3 bases respectively, with 19 bases between them. The germline V gene encodes CDR1 LGHNA and CDR2 YNFKEQ. The CDR3 region has the DNA TGTGCCAGCAGCCGAGCTACTGGGCAGGGACACTACGAGCAGTACTTC. Translation gives CASSRATGQGHYEQYF.

This clonotype was recorded many times. This chain links TRBV3-1 with TRBJ2-3, with 7 positions matching TRBD1. Germline assignment: CDR1 LGHDT and CDR2 YNNKEL (reference sequence). J gave up 9 bases and V 1 base, and 10 bases lay outside the gene matches. This CDR3 is 15 amino acids long. CDR3 sequence (DNA): TGTGCCAGCAGCCAAGCTCAAGGGACAGTCCAAACGCAGTATTTT. As protein: CASSQAQGTVQTQYF.

This clonotype came up many times. The CDR3 region is CSAMGVSNEQFF. CDR3 DNA sequence: TGCAGTGCTATGGGGGTATCCAATGAGCAGTTCTTC. The V gene is TRBV20-1, the J gene TRBJ2-1, with D possibly called TRBD1 or TRBD2 (5 bases each). The germline V and J ends were trimmed by 4 bases and 6 bases, with 10 bases remaining between them. The CDR3 consists of 12 residues. In germline, CDR1 is DFQATT, CDR2 SNEGSKA (reference sequence).

This clonotype was counted at least ten times. This chain links TRBV12-3 or TRBV12-4 with TRBJ1-2; tentatively, D is TRBD1 (6 bases). V was shortened by 3 bases and J by 6 bases, with 11 bases between the two germline ends. CDR3 size: 13 residues. Written as DNA, the CDR3 is TGTGCCAGCAGTTTTAACAGGGCAAATGGCTACACCTTC. Translated, it gives CASSFNRANGYTF.

This clonotype was detected many times. This rearrangement joins TRBV5-1 to TRBJ1-2; no definite D call. Trimming shortened V by 5 bases and J by 3 bases, and 14 bases separated the two germline ends. The CDR3 has 14 residues. From germline, CDR1 is SGHRS and CDR2 YFSETQ. CDR3 in amino acids: CASRPGYRDYGYTF. The CDR3 nucleotides read TGCGCCAGCAGGCCCGGGTACCGGGACTATGGCTACACCTTC.

This clonotype was observed at least ten times. The chain joins TRBV4-1 to TRBJ1-1; unclear D gene. Per the germline V gene, CDR1 is MGHRA and CDR2 is YSYEKL. The CDR3 is 15 residues long. V shed 0 bases and J shed 4 bases, with 12 bases lying between them. This CDR3 reads CASSQEPRVSTEAFF. In nucleotides, the CDR3 is TGCGCCAGCAGCCAAGAGCCCCGGGTGAGCACTGAAGCTTTCTTT.

This clonotype was counted many times. The V call is TRBV7-8, the J call TRBJ1-1, with D possibly matching TRBD1 (6 bases). CDR3 length equals 14 residues. The germline gives CDR1 SGHVS, CDR2 FQNEAQ. The ends were cut back, 4 bases at V and 5 bases at J, with 14 bases in the middle. The CDR3 is CASSSDGGVTEAFF. The CDR3 bases are TGTGCCAGCAGCTCCGACGGGGGCGTGACTGAAGCTTTCTTT. Together with reference TRBV7-8 and TRBJ1-1, the CDR3 gives the full variable domain: GAGVSQSPRYKVAKRGQDVALRCDPISGHVSLFWYQQALGQGPEFLTYFQNEAQLDKSGLPSDRFFAERPEGSVSTLKIQRTQQEDSAVYLCASSSDGGVTEAFFGQGTRLTVV.